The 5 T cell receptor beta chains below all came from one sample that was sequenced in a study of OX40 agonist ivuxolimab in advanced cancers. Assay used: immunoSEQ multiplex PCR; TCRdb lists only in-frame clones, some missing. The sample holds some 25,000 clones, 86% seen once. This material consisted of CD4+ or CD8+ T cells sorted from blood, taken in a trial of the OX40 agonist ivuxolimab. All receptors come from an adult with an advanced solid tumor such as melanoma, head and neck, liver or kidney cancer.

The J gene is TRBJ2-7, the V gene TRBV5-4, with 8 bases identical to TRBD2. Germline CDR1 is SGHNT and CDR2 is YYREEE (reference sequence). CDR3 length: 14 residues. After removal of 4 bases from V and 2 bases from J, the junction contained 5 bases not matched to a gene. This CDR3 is CASSPGTSPYEQYF. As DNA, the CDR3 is TGTGCCAGCAGCCCCGGGACTAGTCCCTACGAGCAGTACTTC.

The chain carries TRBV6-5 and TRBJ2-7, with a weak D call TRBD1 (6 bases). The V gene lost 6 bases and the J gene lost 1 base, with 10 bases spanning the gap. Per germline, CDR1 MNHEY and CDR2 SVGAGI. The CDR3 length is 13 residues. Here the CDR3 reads CASSIGGSYEQYF. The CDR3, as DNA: TGTGCCAGCAGCATAGGGGGTTCCTACGAGCAGTACTTC.

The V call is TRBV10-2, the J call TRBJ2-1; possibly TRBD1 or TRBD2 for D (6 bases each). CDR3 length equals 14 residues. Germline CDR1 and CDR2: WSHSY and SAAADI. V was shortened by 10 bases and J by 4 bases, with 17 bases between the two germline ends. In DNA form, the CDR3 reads TGCGCCACCAACAGGGACTCAGGTTACAATGAGCAGTTCTTC. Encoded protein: CATNRDSGYNEQFF.

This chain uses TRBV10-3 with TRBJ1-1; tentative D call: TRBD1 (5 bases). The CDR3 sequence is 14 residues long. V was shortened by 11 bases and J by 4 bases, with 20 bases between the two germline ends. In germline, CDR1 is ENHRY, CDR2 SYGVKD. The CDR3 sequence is CASRADGGGTEAFF. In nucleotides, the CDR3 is TGTGCCTCCAGGGCGGATGGCGGGGGCACTGAAGCTTTCTTT.

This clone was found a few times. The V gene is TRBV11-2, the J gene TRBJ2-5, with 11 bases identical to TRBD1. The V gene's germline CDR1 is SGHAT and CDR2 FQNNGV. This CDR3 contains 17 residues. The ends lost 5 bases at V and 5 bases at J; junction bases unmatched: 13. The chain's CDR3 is CASSATDWDRGTETQYF. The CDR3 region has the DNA TGTGCCAGCAGCGCTACCGATTGGGACAGGGGGACGGAGACCCAGTACTTC.